Described below is a single TCR beta chain sequence and its context. This sample was taken from a study of blood T cell repertoires in COVID-19. Study as a whole: Material from acute and convalescent COVID-19 was sourced from the United States, Italy and Spain.

Per the germline V gene, CDR1 is KGHSH and CDR2 is LQKENI. This CDR3 region has 24 residues. V shed 1 base and J 2 bases; nucleotides not matched to a gene: 22. Libraries were prepared by immunoSEQ multiplex PCR; TCRdb keeps only in-frame clonotypes and omits some of them. The profile shows some 35,000 clones, roughly three quarters of them singletons. This clonotype originated in a man in his 70s with acute or convalescent COVID-19. The chain carries TRBV18 and TRBJ2-1, with TRBD2 identical over 14 bases. Sequenced material: peripheral blood. CDR3 residues: CASSPRTGTETSGRAVFTYNEQFF. The CDR3 coding sequence is TGTGCCAGCTCACCACGAACCGGGACTGAGACTAGCGGGAGGGCCGTTTTTACCTACAATGAGCAGTTCTTC.